This entry lists 32 T cell receptor beta chains sequenced from one sample in a study of cytomegalovirus exposure and HLA in healthy donors. Generated by immunoSEQ multiplex PCR, the TCRdb table keeps only in-frame clones and is missing some. The repertoire holds roughly 43,000 clones, with 93% as singletons. Sequencing used PBMCs. These receptors were taken from a woman aged 18 to 35 in good health and CMV-seronegative.

This clone appeared a single time. J is TRBJ2-1 and V is TRBV7-9; 10 bases align to TRBD2. This CDR3 is built from 18 residues. Germline loops: CDR1 SEHNR, CDR2 FQNEAQ (reference sequence). Unmatched junction bases numbered 18, after V lost 8 bases and J lost 5 bases. CDR3 sequence (DNA): TGTGCCAGCGGAGACCCGGGGAGCGGGAGGGAAGAGAACAATGAGCAGTTCTTC. Protein: CASGDPGSGREENNEQFF.

The V and J genes are TRBV9 and TRBJ2-3; 12 bases map to TRBD2. The J segment lost 4 bases and the V segment lost 3 bases, leaving 6 bases of the junction unmatched. CDR3 length: 16 residues. Germline V gene data show CDR1 as SGDLS and CDR2 as YYNGEE. CDR3 amino acids: CASSERLAGVADTQYF. Here the CDR3 DNA reads TGTGCCAGCAGCGAGAGACTAGCGGGAGTAGCAGATACGCAGTATTTT.

This clone was observed a single time. The J gene is TRBJ1-1, the V gene TRBV27; 11 bases fit TRBD1. The V gene's germline CDR1 is MNHEY and CDR2 SMNVEV (reference sequence). The ends lost 4 bases at V and 5 bases at J; junction bases unmatched: 12. This CDR3 spans 17 amino acids. The CDR3 reads CASSSLWGQGVGTEAFF. The CDR3 nucleotides read TGTGCCAGCAGTTCCCTTTGGGGACAGGGGGTTGGTACTGAAGCTTTCTTT.

This chain connects TRBV19 to TRBJ1-6, with a weak D call TRBD1 (5 bases). CDR1 and CDR2 from the germline V gene are LNHDA and SQIVND (reference sequence). Trimming pared 11 bases from V and 5 bases from J, leaving 13 bases between. The CDR3 loop spans 13 amino acids. In DNA, the CDR3 is TGTGCCGGGGCCGCGAAACATAATTCACCCCTCCACTTT. It specifies CAGAAKHNSPLHF.

The V and J genes are TRBV9 and TRBJ2-3, with 16 bases that match TRBD2. From germline, CDR1 is SGDLS and CDR2 YYNGEE. This CDR3 comprises 16 residues. J was trimmed by 4 bases and V by 3 bases; bases with no gene match: 2. The DNA of the CDR3 is TGTGCCAGCAGCGCCGGGACTAGCGGGGGGGCAGATACGCAGTATTTT. Residues: CASSAGTSGGADTQYF.

V is TRBV30 and J is TRBJ1-2, with D possibly TRBD1 on 5 matching bases. The CDR3 is made up of 10 amino acids. The V end lost 1 base, the J end lost 11 bases, and 8 bases lay between the germline ends. The V gene's germline CDR1 is GTSNPN and CDR2 SVGIG (reference sequence). DNA for the CDR3: TGTGCCTGGAGTGGGACAAAGTACACCTTC. It yields the protein CAWSGTKYTF.

The chain is built from TRBV6-1 and TRBJ2-1; D might be TRBD2 (5 bases). The CDR3 sequence is 15 residues long. Trimming pared 1 base from V and 1 base from J, leaving 8 bases between. Germline CDR1 MNHNS, CDR2 SASEGT. The CDR3 sequence: CASSEGSGSYNEQFF. The CDR3 DNA reads as TGTGCCAGCAGTGAAGGCTCGGGGTCCTACAATGAGCAGTTCTTC.

V usage is TRBV6-4 and J usage is TRBJ2-1; 10 nucleotides line up with TRBD2. V was clipped by 3 bases and J by 8 bases; unmatched bases: 4. CDR1 MRHNA and CDR2 SNTAGT come from the germline V gene. This CDR3 contains 14 residues. CDR3 residues: CASSEASGSDEQFF. For the CDR3, the DNA is TGTGCCAGCAGTGAGGCTAGCGGGAGCGATGAGCAGTTCTTC.

The genes are TRBV5-4 and TRBJ2-5, with a possible D match to TRBD2 (5 bases). Germline V CDR1 and CDR2: SGHNT, YYREEE (reference sequence). Trimming cost V 3 bases and J 3 bases, with 12 bases left between them. The CDR3 has 14 residues. The CDR3 spells CASSSLDSKETQYF. CDR3 bases: TGTGCCAGCAGCTCCTTGGACTCTAAAGAGACCCAGTACTTC.

The chain combines TRBV10-3 with TRBJ2-6; no clear D. CDR3 length: 14 amino acids. Germline CDR1 reads ENHRY; CDR2 reads SYGVKD. Deletions cut 4 bases from V and 1 base from J, with 5 bases between. For the CDR3, the DNA is TGTGCCATCAGTGCAGTATCTGGGGCCAACGTCCTGACTTTC. It yields the protein CAISAVSGANVLTF.

The J gene is TRBJ1-5, the V gene TRBV9; 7 bases align to TRBD1. V lost 4 bases and J lost 7; bases outside the gene matches: 8. The CDR3 has 14 amino acids. CDR1 and CDR2 (germline): SGDLS, YYNGEE. The CDR3 spells CASSKGQLRQPQHF. CDR3 coding DNA: TGTGCCAGCAGCAAGGGACAGTTGAGGCAGCCCCAGCATTTT.

The chain links TRBV4-2 to TRBJ2-1; 11 bases are a match to TRBD1. V trimming: 4 bases; J trimming: 5 bases; junction bases outside the gene matches: 4. The CDR3 loop spans 15 amino acids. The germline gives CDR1 LGHNA, CDR2 YNFKEQ. The CDR3 reads CASSLGTGGNNEQFF. The CDR3 nucleotides are TGTGCCAGCAGCCTAGGGACAGGGGGAAACAATGAGCAGTTCTTC.

CDR3: CASSPQRGEQFF. The CDR3 bases are TGTGCCAGCTCACCTCAGCGGGGTGAGCAGTTCTTC. V gene TRBV18 combines with J gene TRBJ2-1; TRBD2 matches 7 bases. Germline V gene lookup returns CDR1 KGHSH and CDR2 LQKENI. The CDR3 is 12 residues long. The junction had 2 bases not matched to a gene; V was cut back by 3 bases and J by 9 bases.

The CDR3 DNA sequence: TGTGCCAGCAGCTGGGGACTAGCGGAAAACACCGGGGAGCTGTTTTTT. It translates to CASSWGLAENTGELFF. This chain uses TRBV7-9 with TRBJ2-2; 11 nucleotides line up with TRBD2. In germline, CDR1 is SEHNR, CDR2 FQNEAQ (reference sequence). CDR3 length equals 16 residues. J gave up 2 bases and V 4 bases, and 3 bases lay outside the gene matches.

The chain combines TRBV18 with TRBJ2-7; 9 positions match TRBD1. The junction had 9 bases not matched to a gene; V was cut back by 0 bases and J by 6 bases. The CDR3 extends over 16 amino acids. From germline, CDR1 is KGHSH and CDR2 LQKENI. In nucleotides, the CDR3 is TGTGCCAGCTCACCACCGACAGGGGGGCGGGGAGGCGAGCAGTACTTC. Translated, it gives CASSPPTGGRGGEQYF.

The V gene is TRBV2, the J gene TRBJ1-4, with a tentative D call TRBD1 (5 bases). This CDR3 is 14 amino acids long. The V end lost 7 bases, the J end lost 7 bases, and 16 bases lay between the germline ends. From germline, CDR1 is SNHLY and CDR2 FYNNEI. The CDR3 loop is CASTKEGSSEKLFF. The CDR3 DNA sequence: TGTGCCAGCACCAAGGAGGGGTCAAGTGAAAAACTGTTTTTT.

The sample holds one count of this clone. The genes are TRBV7-2 and TRBJ1-1, with D perhaps TRBD1 (5 bases). Trimming removed 5 bases at V and 5 bases at J, with 12 bases between. This CDR3 region has 13 residues. CDR1 and CDR2 from the germline V gene are SGHTA and FQGNSA. The CDR3 bases are TGTGCCAGCAGCAGCGGGACTAATACTGAAGCTTTCTTT. Amino acids: CASSSGTNTEAFF. Full variable domain (missing parts from reference TRBV7-2 and TRBJ1-1): GAGVSQSPSNKVTEKGKDVELRCDPISGHTALYWYRQSLGQGLEFLIYFQGNSAPDKSGLPSDRFSAERTGGSVSTLTIQRTQQEDSAVYLCASSSGTNTEAFFGQGTRLTVV.

The CDR3 spells CASSSKFMGQGLSGANVLTF. CDR3 sequence (DNA): TGTGCCAGCAGCTCCAAGTTTATGGGACAGGGGCTATCTGGGGCCAACGTCCTGACTTTC. This chain joins TRBV21-1 and TRBJ2-6; TRBD1, the D gene given by the table, was not confirmed from the DNA. TRBV21-1 is described as a pseudogene. The CDR3 length is 20 residues.

The rearrangement joins TRBV25-1 to TRBJ1-2; no definite D call. The CDR3 is 15 amino acids. The ends were cut back, 4 bases at V and 10 bases at J, with 22 bases in the middle. Germline-derived CDR1 and CDR2 are MGHDK and SYGVNS. This CDR3 is CASSAVGLAGLDYTF. Here the CDR3 DNA reads TGTGCCAGCAGTGCGGTGGGCCTGGCCGGATTGGACTACACCTTC.

This sequence joins TRBV6-6 and TRBJ2-5; weak D call: TRBD1 (6 bases). The germline V and J ends were trimmed by 2 bases and 2 bases, with 9 bases remaining between them. The CDR3 is made up of 14 amino acids. Looked up from germline, CDR1 is MNHNY and CDR2 is SVGAGI (reference sequence). The CDR3 bases are TGTGCCAGCAGTTACCAACAGGGACAAGAGACCCAGTACTTC. Amino acid sequence: CASSYQQGQETQYF.

The chain uses TRBV11-2 and TRBJ1-2, with D unresolved. Per germline, CDR1 SGHAT and CDR2 FQNNGV. Trimming pared 0 bases from V and 1 base from J, leaving 21 bases between. The CDR3 has 19 residues. The CDR3 nucleotides read TGTGCCAGCAGCTTAGAGATAGGACTGCCGCGAGGTCTTAACTATGGCTACACCTTC. Amino acid sequence: CASSLEIGLPRGLNYGYTF.

The rearrangement links TRBV28 to TRBJ2-7; 8 positions agree with TRBD2. The junction had 4 bases not matched to a gene; V was cut back by 5 bases and J by 1 base. Germline CDR1 and CDR2: MDHEN and SYDVKM. The CDR3 has 14 residues. CDR3 coding DNA: TGTGCCAGCAGTAGCGGGAGCGGGTCCTACGAGCAGTACTTC. It yields the protein CASSSGSGSYEQYF.

The table lists this clone with a count of one. CDR3 residues: CASSLNDRGGYGYTF. The DNA for the CDR3 is TGCGCCAGCAGCTTGAACGACAGGGGGGGCTATGGCTACACCTTC. The chain combines TRBV5-1 with TRBJ1-2, with 9 nucleotides matching TRBD1. CDR1 and CDR2 from the germline V gene are SGHRS and YFSETQ. J lost 4 bases, V lost 1 base, and 5 bases had no gene match. The CDR3 covers 15 residues.

The rearrangement uses TRBV6-5 and TRBJ1-1; D may be TRBD1 (5 bases). The germline V gene encodes CDR1 MNHEY and CDR2 SVGAGI. The CDR3 loop spans 13 amino acids. V was pared by 6 bases and J by 1 base, with 9 bases between. The DNA of the CDR3 is TGTGCCAGCAGACGACAGAGGAACACTGAAGCTTTCTTT. Protein sequence: CASRRQRNTEAFF.

The chain employs TRBV4-2 and TRBJ2-7, with 13 bases identical to TRBD2. V lost 4 bases to trimming and J lost 1 base; unmatched junction nucleotides: 4. CDR3 size: 16 residues. Germline CDR1 and CDR2: LGHNA and YNFKEQ. The CDR3 nucleotides read TGTGCCAGCAGCCCTGGGACTAGCGGGGATTCCTACGAGCAGTACTTC. Translation gives CASSPGTSGDSYEQYF.

The chain joins TRBV29-1 to TRBJ1-1, with 7 bases aligning to TRBD1. The CDR3 spans 12 residues. Germline CDR1 reads SQVTM; CDR2 reads ANQGSEA. Trimming cost V 6 bases and J 0 bases; bases outside gene matches: 1. CDR3 DNA sequence: TGCAGCGTCGACAGGGTGAACACTGAAGCTTTCTTT. Its translation: CSVDRVNTEAFF.

The chain is built from TRBV5-1 and TRBJ2-6; D may be TRBD2 (6 bases). The germline V gene has CDR1 SGHRS and CDR2 YFSETQ. The CDR3 is made up of 16 amino acids. Trimming left V 3 bases short and J 4 bases short, with 14 bases between. The CDR3 loop is CASSYGGGDGANVLTF. The CDR3 nucleotides are TGCGCCAGCAGCTACGGGGGAGGAGACGGGGCCAACGTCCTGACTTTC.

CDR3 sequence (DNA): TGTGCCAGCAGTTTATTGCAGGCCTACAATGAGCAGTTCTTC. Translation gives CASSLLQAYNEQFF. The chain employs TRBV28 and TRBJ2-1; D remains unclear. This CDR3 is 14 amino acids long. Trimming cost V 1 base and J 2 bases, with 6 bases left between them. CDR1 is MDHEN and CDR2 is SYDVKM in the germline V gene.

This chain links TRBV7-8 with TRBJ2-1, with 14 bases identical to TRBD2. The CDR3 covers 20 residues. V lost 3 bases, J lost 7 bases, and 17 bases stayed unmatched. Germline V gene data show CDR1 as SGHVS and CDR2 as FQNEAQ. The CDR3 coding sequence is TGTGCCAGCAGCTTCGACCCCACGAGACTAGCGGGGGGGCGTGGAAATGAGCAGTTCTTC. Amino acid sequence: CASSFDPTRLAGGRGNEQFF. The full variable domain, its missing parts supplied by reference TRBV7-8 and TRBJ2-1, is GAGVSQSPRYKVAKRGQDVALRCDPISGHVSLFWYQQALGQGPEFLTYFQNEAQLDKSGLPSDRFFAERPEGSVSTLKIQRTQQEDSAVYLCASSFDPTRLAGGRGNEQFFGPGTRLTVL.

The CDR3 protein is CAIKQVWDSPLHF. The CDR3 nucleotides are TGTGCCATCAAACAGGTTTGGGATTCACCCCTCCACTTT. The chain employs TRBV10-3 and TRBJ1-6, with a weak D call TRBD1 (5 bases). V was clipped by 7 bases and J by 8 bases, with 12 bases between them. The CDR3 runs 13 residues. The germline V gene has CDR1 ENHRY and CDR2 SYGVKD.

The genes are TRBV5-1 and TRBJ2-5, with 7 bases fitting TRBD2. The CDR3 length is 16 residues. CDR1 is SGHRS, CDR2 YFSETQ, per germline. V lost 0 bases, J lost 2 bases, and 7 bases stayed unmatched. CDR3 DNA: TGCGCCAGCAGCTTGGAACTAGCGAGGTGGCAAGAGACCCAGTACTTC. Its protein product is CASSLELARWQETQYF.

A note on this clone: No DNA is shown, since the ends of the CDR3 on it are uncertain; the CDR3 is the one TCRdb lists. The V and J genes are TRBV2 and TRBJ1-6. Germline CDR1 SNHLY, CDR2 FYNNEI. The CDR3 extends over 14 residues, inclusive of both ends. CDR3 sequence: CASILEVGNSPLHF.